Presented here are 24 T cell receptor beta chains from one specimen sequenced in a study of T cells in Graves' hyperthyroidism and ophthalmopathy. RNA transcripts provided the source from which TCR beta CDR3 regions were amplified. The study used the HTBI primer set for a first-round RT-PCR of the TCR CDR3. TCRdb processed the multiplex PCR reads anew with MiXCR; each CDR3 protein has one entry. The sample has about 270,000 distinct CDR3 sequences, 20% to 25% seen once. The sample comprised blood. Receptor source: a middle-aged man with Graves' hyperthyroidism that later progressed to Graves' ophthalmopathy.

This clonotype was seen many times. CDR3 sequence reads: CASSLAFGGRGETQYF. As DNA, the CDR3 is TGTGCCAGCAGCTTAGCCTTCGGGGGGCGCGGGGAGACCCAGTACTTC. The chain joins TRBV7-9 to TRBJ2-5; a possible D gene is TRBD2 (7 bases). The V gene's germline CDR1 is SEHNR and CDR2 FQNEAQ (reference sequence). CDR3 size: 16 residues. The V end lost 0 bases, the J end lost 5 bases, and 16 bases lay between the germline ends.

V usage is TRBV12-3 or TRBV12-4 and J usage is TRBJ2-7; 10 nucleotides match TRBD1. V shed 3 bases, J shed 5 bases, and the junction held 7 bases outside the gene matches. CDR3 length equals 15 residues. CDR3 coding DNA: TGTGCCAGCAGTTTTGGGGGGACAGGGGTTAACGAGCAGTACTTC. Translated: CASSFGGTGVNEQYF.

This rearrangement joins TRBV6-5 to TRBJ1-1; TRBD1 matches 8 bases. This CDR3 region has 15 residues. Germline CDR1 reads MNHEY; CDR2 reads SVGAGI. V dropped 5 bases and J dropped 11; count of bases not matched to a gene: 16. In DNA form, the CDR3 reads TGTGCCAGCAGTAACCGGGACAGGAGTTTTATTTTGGCTTTCTTT. Its translation: CASSNRDRSFILAFF.

The table lists this clonotype with many counts. V is TRBV20-1 and J is TRBJ1-1; TRBD1 might be the D (6 bases). Germline loops: CDR1 DFQATT, CDR2 SNEGSKA (reference sequence). The germline V and J ends were trimmed by 0 bases and 4 bases, with 12 bases remaining between them. The CDR3 has 14 residues. The CDR3 nucleotides are TGCAGTGCTAGAGAGGGGGCGGGGCCCACTGAAGCTTTCTTT. Translation: CSAREGAGPTEAFF.

This clonotype was seen ten or more times. The V and J genes are TRBV6-2 or TRBV6-3 and TRBJ1-5, with 8 nucleotides matching TRBD1. The germline V gene has CDR1 MNHEY and CDR2 SVGEGT. V shed 2 bases, J shed 5 bases, and the junction held 11 bases outside the gene matches. The CDR3 totals 17 residues. The CDR3 spells CASSYRGGQGWDQPQHF. The DNA of the CDR3 is TGTGCCAGCAGTTACAGGGGTGGACAGGGCTGGGATCAGCCCCAGCATTTT.

This clonotype was counted between two and nine times. Sequence at one end of the junction differs from germline and may be a read error. The chain recombines TRBV11-2 with TRBJ2-4; D is perhaps TRBD2 (6 bases). Germline CDR1 and CDR2: SGHAT and FQNNGV. The CDR3 runs to 14 residues. CDR3 amino acids: CASGFGDLENTQYF. Written as DNA, the CDR3 is TGTGCCAGCGGATTCGGGGACTTGGAAAACACTCAGTACTTC.

Many counts were recorded for this clonotype. In nucleotides, the CDR3 is TGTGCCAGCAGGGATTGGGGGGCAAACACTGAAGCTTTCTTT. Amino acids: CASRDWGANTEAFF. This chain uses TRBV6-1 with TRBJ1-1; possibly TRBD1 for D (6 bases). CDR3 length: 14 amino acids. V was cut by 6 bases and J by 2 bases, with 13 bases left in between. In germline, CDR1 is MNHNS, CDR2 SASEGT.

This clonotype came up many times. The chain uses TRBV7-2 and TRBJ2-5; D is perhaps TRBD2 (6 bases). The CDR3 is 15 residues long. Germline CDR1 is SGHTA and CDR2 is FQGNSA. Trimming left V 5 bases short and J 4 bases short, with 17 bases between. The CDR3 DNA is TGTGCCAGCAGCCACGGTGGGGGGAGCACAGAGACCCAGTACTTC. Amino acid sequence: CASSHGGGSTETQYF.

The J gene is TRBJ1-5, the V gene TRBV6-2 or TRBV6-3; D possibly corresponds to TRBD1 (5 bases). Between the trimmed V and J ends, which lost 2 bases and 0 bases, there was a span of 17 bases. CDR3 length: 18 residues. Germline CDR1 MNHEY, CDR2 SVGEGT. The chain's CDR3 is CASSYRGLNKDSNQPQHF. In DNA form, the CDR3 reads TGTGCCAGCAGTTACCGGGGACTTAACAAAGATAGCAATCAGCCCCAGCATTTT.

The rearrangement links TRBV30 to TRBJ2-5, with TRBD1 matching 9 bases. Germline V lookup: CDR1 GTSNPN, CDR2 SVGIG (reference sequence). Trimming cost V 0 bases and J 5 bases; bases outside gene matches: 16. This CDR3 contains 18 residues. Here the CDR3 reads CAWSVFTSTGGAGETQYF. For the CDR3, the DNA is TGTGCCTGGAGTGTATTCACGTCCACAGGGGGCGCGGGGGAGACCCAGTACTTC.

This clonotype appeared many times. The rearrangement uses TRBV9 and TRBJ2-2, with TRBD1 matching 10 bases. Germline CDR1 reads SGDLS; CDR2 reads YYNGEE. After removal of 2 bases from V and 6 bases from J, the junction contained 4 bases not matched to a gene. The CDR3 has 15 amino acids. CDR3 DNA sequence: TGTGCCAGCAGCGTCCCCGGACAGGGGGCCGGGGAGCTGTTTTTT. Its protein product is CASSVPGQGAGELFF.

This clonotype was found many times. The gene calls are TRBV9 and TRBJ1-6; perhaps TRBD1 as D (6 bases). This CDR3 is built from 14 residues. The V and J ends lost 1 base and 8 bases respectively, with 10 bases between them. CDR1 and CDR2 from the germline V gene are SGDLS and YYNGEE. The CDR3 loop reads CASSVIGGHSPLHF. As DNA, the CDR3 is TGTGCCAGCAGCGTAATAGGGGGTCATTCACCCCTCCACTTT.

The sample holds many counts of this clonotype. This chain joins TRBV4-2 and TRBJ2-4; possibly TRBD2 for D (5 bases). Germline CDR1 is LGHNA and CDR2 is YNFKEQ. This CDR3 is built from 13 residues. Trimming cost V 2 bases and J 8 bases, with 10 bases left between them. The CDR3 sequence is CASSQNKEDIQYF. The CDR3 DNA sequence: TGTGCCAGCAGCCAAAACAAGGAGGACATTCAGTACTTC.

The chain has TRBV28 and TRBJ1-1; D is perhaps TRBD1 (6 bases). The CDR3 covers 14 residues. Trimming left V 5 bases short and J 5 bases short, with 15 bases between. Germline V CDR1 and CDR2: MDHEN, SYDVKM. CDR3 loop: CASSTGSGITEAFF. CDR3 nucleotide sequence: TGTGCCAGCAGTACAGGGAGCGGGATAACTGAAGCTTTCTTT.

In DNA, the CDR3 is TGTGCCAGCAGTAAAGTAGGGATGGGCAATCAGCCCCAGCATTTT. Translating it yields CASSKVGMGNQPQHF. V is TRBV6-1 and J is TRBJ1-5; D gene unclear. The CDR3 contains 15 residues. V lost 5 bases to trimming and J lost 2 bases, with 13 bases between them. Germline lookup yields CDR1 MNHNS and CDR2 SASEGT.

This clonotype was seen at least ten times. This chain links TRBV6-5 with TRBJ2-4, with 10 bases aligning to TRBD2. The CDR3 runs to 16 residues. Germline CDR1 MNHEY, CDR2 SVGAGI. The V gene end was trimmed by 4 bases and the J gene end by 6 bases; junction bases not matched to a gene: 9. This chain's CDR3 is CASSFQSGRALNIQYF. In nucleotides, the CDR3 is TGTGCCAGCAGTTTCCAAAGCGGGAGGGCCTTAAACATTCAGTACTTC.

This clonotype has ten or more counts. The chain is built from TRBV5-1 and TRBJ2-1; TRBD2 aligns across 9 bases. With 7 bases clipped from V and 8 bases from J, the junction kept 10 bases outside the gene matches. The CDR3 is made up of 14 amino acids. CDR1 is SGHRS and CDR2 is YFSETQ in the germline V gene. In DNA, the CDR3 is TGCGCCAGCGCCCGACTAGCGGTAATGCATGAGCAGTTCTTC. This sequence encodes CASARLAVMHEQFF.

The chain carries TRBV5-1 and TRBJ2-7; D assignment may be TRBD1 or TRBD2 (5 bases each). Germline CDR1 SGHRS, CDR2 YFSETQ. This CDR3 is 13 amino acids long. The germline V and J ends were trimmed by 2 bases and 7 bases, with 13 bases remaining between them. The chain's CDR3 is CASSLSGEGEQYF. CDR3 DNA: TGCGCCAGCAGCTTAAGCGGTGAGGGGGAGCAGTACTTC.

This clonotype was found many times. J is TRBJ2-2 and V is TRBV2, with D perhaps TRBD2 (5 bases). Germline V gene lookup returns CDR1 SNHLY and CDR2 FYNNEI. Deletions cut 4 bases from V and 0 bases from J, with 9 bases between. This CDR3 is built from 15 residues. In DNA, the CDR3 is TGTGCCAGCAGTGTCCAGCGGACGAACACCGGGGAGCTGTTTTTT. The encoded protein is CASSVQRTNTGELFF.

The chain carries TRBV20-1 and TRBJ2-7; TRBD2 matches 9 bases. Trimming cost V 1 base and J 4 bases; bases outside gene matches: 11. This CDR3 is built from 16 residues. Germline V gene data show CDR1 as DFQATT and CDR2 as SNEGSKA (reference sequence). DNA for the CDR3: TGCAGTGCTAGAGTACCCCGGGGTAGCGGGAGTTACGAGCAGTACTTC. As protein: CSARVPRGSGSYEQYF.

V gene TRBV30 combines with J gene TRBJ1-2; D may be TRBD1 (5 bases). V was pared by 4 bases and J by 6 bases, with 15 bases between. The CDR3 length is 13 residues. Germline V CDR1 and CDR2: GTSNPN, SVGIG (reference sequence). The DNA for the CDR3 is TGTGCCTGGACATTCAGGATGGGGGATGGCTACACCTTC. Residues: CAWTFRMGDGYTF.

This clonotype was observed many times. The V and J genes are TRBV29-1 and TRBJ1-2; D is unresolved. This CDR3 has 14 amino acids. V dropped 4 bases and J dropped 4 bases, with 16 bases sitting between them. Germline V gene data show CDR1 as SQVTM and CDR2 as ANQGSEA. CDR3 protein: CSVVVSRNSYGYTF. CDR3 sequence (DNA): TGCAGCGTTGTTGTTTCCCGCAACTCCTATGGCTACACCTTC.

This rearrangement joins TRBV10-3 to TRBJ2-5; D ambiguous. Germline V CDR1 and CDR2: ENHRY, SYGVKD. The V end lost 5 bases, the J end lost 2 bases, and 9 bases lay between the germline ends. This CDR3 region has 13 residues. The CDR3 DNA follows: TGTGCCATCAGTTTACAAGGACAAGAGACCCAGTACTTC. Translating gives CAISLQGQETQYF.

This clonotype was recorded at least ten times. The gene calls are TRBV15 and TRBJ2-5; D is uncertain. CDR3 length: 14 amino acids. Trimming removed 1 base at V and 6 bases at J, with 12 bases between. Germline lookup yields CDR1 LNHNV and CDR2 YYDKDF (reference sequence). The CDR3 DNA reads as TGTGCCACCAGCAGAGGACGGGTTCTGCAGACCCAGTACTTC. Amino acids: CATSRGRVLQTQYF.